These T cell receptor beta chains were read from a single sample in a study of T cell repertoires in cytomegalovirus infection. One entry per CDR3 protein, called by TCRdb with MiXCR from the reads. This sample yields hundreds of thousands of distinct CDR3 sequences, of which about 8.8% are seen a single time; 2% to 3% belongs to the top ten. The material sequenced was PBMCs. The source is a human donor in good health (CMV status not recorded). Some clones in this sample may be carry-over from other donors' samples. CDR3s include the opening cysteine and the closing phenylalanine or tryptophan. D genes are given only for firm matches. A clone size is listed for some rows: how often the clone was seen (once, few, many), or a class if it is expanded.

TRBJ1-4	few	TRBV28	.	CASSELYGQKEKLFF	TGTGCCAGCAGTGAACTCTATGGACAGAAAGAAAAACTGTTTTTT
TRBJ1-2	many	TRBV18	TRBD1	CASSPGTGVSGYGYTF	TGTGCCAGCTCACCGGGGACAGGCGTCTCGGGCTATGGCTACACCTTC
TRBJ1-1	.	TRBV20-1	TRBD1	CSARPSGGGGPEAFF	TGCAGTGCTAGACCCAGTGGGGGAGGGGGCCCTGAAGCTTTCTTT
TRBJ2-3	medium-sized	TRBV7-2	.	CASSPLGSTDTQYF	TGTGCCAGCAGCCCCCTAGGGAGCACAGATACGCAGTATTTT
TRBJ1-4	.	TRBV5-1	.	CASSTRAGNEKLFF	TGCGCCAGCAGCACAAGGGCAGGAAATGAAAAACTGTTTTTT
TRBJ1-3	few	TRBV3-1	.	CASSQEARNSGNTIYF	TGTGCCAGCAGCCAAGAAGCCCGGAATTCTGGAAACACCATATATTTT
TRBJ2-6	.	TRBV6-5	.	CASKEERAPGANVLTF	TGTGCCAGCAAGGAGGAAAGGGCACCTGGGGCCAACGTCCTGACTTTC
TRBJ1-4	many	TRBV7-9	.	CASSLRPSTVSTNEKLFF	TGTGCCAGCAGCTTGAGACCCTCGACAGTGTCAACTAATGAAAAACTGTTTTTT
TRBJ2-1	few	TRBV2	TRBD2	CASSGLAGGYEQFF	TGTGCCAGCAGTGGACTAGCGGGGGGCTATGAGCAGTTCTTC
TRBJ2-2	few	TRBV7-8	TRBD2	CASRPSGGAVGELFF	TGTGCCAGCAGACCTAGCGGGGGGGCGGTCGGGGAGCTGTTTTTT
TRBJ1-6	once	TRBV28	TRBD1	CASSLWGTGRSPLHF	TGTGCCAGCAGTTTATGGGGGACAGGGAGATCACCCCTCCACTTT